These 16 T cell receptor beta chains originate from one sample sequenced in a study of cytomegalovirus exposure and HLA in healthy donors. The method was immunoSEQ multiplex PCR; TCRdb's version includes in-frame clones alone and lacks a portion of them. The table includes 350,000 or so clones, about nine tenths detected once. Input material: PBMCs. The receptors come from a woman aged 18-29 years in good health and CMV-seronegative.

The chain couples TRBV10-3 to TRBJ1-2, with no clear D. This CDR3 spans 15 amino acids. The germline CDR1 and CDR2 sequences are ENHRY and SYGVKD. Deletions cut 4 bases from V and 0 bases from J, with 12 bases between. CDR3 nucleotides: TGTGCCATCAGTGCTGGGTTACAGCCTAACTATGGCTACACCTTC. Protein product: CAISAGLQPNYGYTF.

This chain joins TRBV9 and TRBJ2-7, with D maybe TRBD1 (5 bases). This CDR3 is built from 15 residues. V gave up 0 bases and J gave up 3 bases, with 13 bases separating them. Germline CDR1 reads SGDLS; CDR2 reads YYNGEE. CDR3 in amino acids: CASSVDWERGYEQYF. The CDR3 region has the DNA TGTGCCAGCAGCGTAGATTGGGAAAGGGGCTACGAGCAGTACTTC.

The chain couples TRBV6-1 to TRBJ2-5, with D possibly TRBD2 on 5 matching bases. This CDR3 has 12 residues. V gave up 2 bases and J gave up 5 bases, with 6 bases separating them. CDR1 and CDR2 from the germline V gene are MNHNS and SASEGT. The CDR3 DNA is TGTGCCAGCAGTGAACCGGGGGAGACCCAGTACTTC. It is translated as CASSEPGETQYF.

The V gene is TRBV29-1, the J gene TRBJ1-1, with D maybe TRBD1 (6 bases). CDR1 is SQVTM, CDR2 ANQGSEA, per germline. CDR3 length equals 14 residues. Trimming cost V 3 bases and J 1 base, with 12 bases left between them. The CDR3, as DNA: TGCAGCGTTGAGGACGCGGGGGCGAACACTGAAGCTTTCTTT. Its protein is CSVEDAGANTEAFF.

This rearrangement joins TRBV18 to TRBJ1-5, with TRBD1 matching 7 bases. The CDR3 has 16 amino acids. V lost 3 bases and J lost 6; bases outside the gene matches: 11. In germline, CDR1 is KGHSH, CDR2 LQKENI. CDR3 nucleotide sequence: TGTGCCAGCTCACCTTACGACAGGGATTATGGTCAGCCCCAGCATTTT. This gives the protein CASSPYDRDYGQPQHF. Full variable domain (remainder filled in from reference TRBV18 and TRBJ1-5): NAGVMQNPRHLVRRRGQEARLRCSPMKGHSHVYWYRQLPEEGLKFMVYLQKENIIDESGMPKERFSAEFPKEGPSILRIQQVVRGDSAAYFCASSPYDRDYGQPQHFGDGTRLSIL.

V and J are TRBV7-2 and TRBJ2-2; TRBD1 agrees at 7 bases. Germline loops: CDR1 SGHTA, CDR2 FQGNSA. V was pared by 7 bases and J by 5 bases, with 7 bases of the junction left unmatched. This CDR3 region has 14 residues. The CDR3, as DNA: TGTGCCAGCATCCGGACAGGAGAGACCGGGGAGCTGTTTTTT. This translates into CASIRTGETGELFF.

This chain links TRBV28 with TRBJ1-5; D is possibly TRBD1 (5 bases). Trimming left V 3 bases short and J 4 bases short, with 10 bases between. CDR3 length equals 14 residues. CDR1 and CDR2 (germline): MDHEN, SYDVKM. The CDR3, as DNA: TGTGCCAGCAGTTTGGGCAGGGTTAATCAGCCCCAGCATTTT. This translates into CASSLGRVNQPQHF.

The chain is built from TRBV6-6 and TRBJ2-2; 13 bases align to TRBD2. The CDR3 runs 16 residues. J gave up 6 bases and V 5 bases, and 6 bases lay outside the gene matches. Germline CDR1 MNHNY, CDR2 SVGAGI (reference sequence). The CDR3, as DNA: TGTGCCAGCAGTACGGGACTAGCGGGAACGGCCGGGGAGCTGTTTTTT. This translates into CASSTGLAGTAGELFF.

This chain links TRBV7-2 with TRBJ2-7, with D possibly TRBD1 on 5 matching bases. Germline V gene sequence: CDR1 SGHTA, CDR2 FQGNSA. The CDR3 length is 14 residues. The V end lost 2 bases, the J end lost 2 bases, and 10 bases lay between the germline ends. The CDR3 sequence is CASSLQGTPYEQYF. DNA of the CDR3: TGTGCCAGCAGCTTACAGGGTACCCCCTACGAGCAGTACTTC.

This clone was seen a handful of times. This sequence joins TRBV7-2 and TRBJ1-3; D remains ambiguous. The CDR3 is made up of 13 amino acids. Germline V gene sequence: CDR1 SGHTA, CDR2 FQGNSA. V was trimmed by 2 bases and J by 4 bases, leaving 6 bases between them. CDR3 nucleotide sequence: TGTGCCAGCAGCTTATTGGCCGGAAACACCATATATTTT. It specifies CASSLLAGNTIYF.

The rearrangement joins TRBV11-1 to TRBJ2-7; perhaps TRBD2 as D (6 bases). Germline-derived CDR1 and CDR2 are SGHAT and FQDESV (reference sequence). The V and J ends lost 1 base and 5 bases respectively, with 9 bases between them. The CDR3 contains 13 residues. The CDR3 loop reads CASSLGGDDEQYF. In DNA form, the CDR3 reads TGTGCCAGCAGCTTAGGGGGGGACGACGAGCAGTACTTC. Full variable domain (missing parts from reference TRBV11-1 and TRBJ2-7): EAEVAQSPRYKITEKSQAVAFWCDPISGHATLYWYRQILGQGPELLVQFQDESVVDDSQLPKDRFSAERLKGVDSTLKIQPAELGDSAMYLCASSLGGDDEQYFGPGTRLTVT.

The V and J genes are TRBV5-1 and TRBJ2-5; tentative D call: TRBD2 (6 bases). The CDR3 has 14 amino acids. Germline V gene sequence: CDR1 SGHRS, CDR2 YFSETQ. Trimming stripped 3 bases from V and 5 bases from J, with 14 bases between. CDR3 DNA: TGCGCCAGCAGCTCGGGACTGCGATGGGAGACCCAGTACTTC. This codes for CASSSGLRWETQYF.

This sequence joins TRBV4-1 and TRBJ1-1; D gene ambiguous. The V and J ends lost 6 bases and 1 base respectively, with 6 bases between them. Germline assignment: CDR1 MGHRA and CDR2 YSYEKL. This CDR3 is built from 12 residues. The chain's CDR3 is CASSRRNTEAFF. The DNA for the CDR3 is TGCGCCAGCAGTAGGAGGAACACTGAAGCTTTCTTT.

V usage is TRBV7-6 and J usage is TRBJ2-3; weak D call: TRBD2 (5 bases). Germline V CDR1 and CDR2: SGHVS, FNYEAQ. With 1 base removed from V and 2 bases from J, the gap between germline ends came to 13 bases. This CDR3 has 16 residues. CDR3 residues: CASSLVGGGPTDTQYF. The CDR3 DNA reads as TGTGCCAGCAGCTTAGTTGGCGGAGGACCCACAGATACGCAGTATTTT.

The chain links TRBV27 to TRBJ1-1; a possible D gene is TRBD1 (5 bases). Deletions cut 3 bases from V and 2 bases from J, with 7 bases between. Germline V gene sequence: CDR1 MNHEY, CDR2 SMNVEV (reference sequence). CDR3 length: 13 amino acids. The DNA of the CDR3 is TGTGCCAGCAGTTTTAGGGGAAACACTGAAGCTTTCTTT. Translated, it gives CASSFRGNTEAFF.

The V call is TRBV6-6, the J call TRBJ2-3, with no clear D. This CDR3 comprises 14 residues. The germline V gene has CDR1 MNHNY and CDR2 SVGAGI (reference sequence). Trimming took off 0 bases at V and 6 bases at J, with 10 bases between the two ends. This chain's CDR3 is CASSYSSIPDTQYF. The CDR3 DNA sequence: TGTGCCAGCAGTTACTCGAGTATTCCCGATACGCAGTATTTT.